This TCR beta chain was recorded in a study of a mutant IDH1 vaccine in newly diagnosed glioma. Study-wide background: Either 4-6 weeks after radiotherapy alone or alongside temozolomide, vaccination was begun. Radiotherapy, temozolomide, or both had been given previously, and both were given to most. The study held visit V12 at week 35 and visit V13 at week 47.

On this clone: Its specificity is not known.

Trimming removed 5 bases at V and 0 bases at J, with 7 bases between. CDR3 length: 13 residues. Germline CDR1 and CDR2: SGHTA and FQGNSA. Sequencing used immunoSEQ multiplex PCR; TCRdb keeps in-frame clones, though not all of them. The data contain 25,000 to 40,000 clones, more than 70% of them singletons. The time point is: week 47, end of study. Each dose delivered 300 ug of mutant IDH1 20-mer peptide subcutaneously with imiquimod. At weeks 1, 3, 5, 7, 11, 15, 19 and 23, patients received a vaccination, eight in all. The rearrangement joins TRBV7-2 to TRBJ2-5; D is unclear. This clonotype originated in a man aged 35-49 years with glioma. The sample consisted of PBMCs, taken from a glioma patient whose treatment included an IDH1 peptide vaccine. The CDR3 sequence is CASSPQYQETQYF. CDR3 in DNA: TGTGCCAGCAGCCCTCAGTACCAAGAGACCCAGTACTTC. The full variable domain, with the rest looked up from reference TRBV7-2 and TRBJ2-5, is GAGVSQSPSNKVTEKGKDVELRCDPISGHTALYWYRQSLGQGLEFLIYFQGNSAPDKSGLPSDRFSAERTGGSVSTLTIQRTQQEDSAVYLCASSPQYQETQYFGPGTRLLVL.